Listed below are T cell receptor beta chains from one sample, sequenced in a study of shared T cell receptors in the human thymus. Libraries were prepared by immunoSEQ multiplex PCR; TCRdb keeps only in-frame clonotypes and omits some of them. The profile shows 63,000 or so clones, 90% to 95% of them singletons. Sequencing was done on a sample of thymocytes. The receptors shown here come from a human donor. Both conserved end residues are part of each CDR3. A D gene is named only where the DNA matches it firmly. Clone size appears in some rows only: once, few, many, or a class for an expanded clone.

J | size | V | D | CDR3 | DNA
TRBJ1-6 | - | TRBV2 | - | CASSSGQLYNSPLHF | TGTGCCAGCAGCAGCGGACAGCTCTATAATTCACCCCTCCACTTT
TRBJ2-3 | - | TRBV7-2 | - | CASSFRSVGATDTQYF | TGTGCCAGCAGCTTTAGGAGTGTCGGGGCCACAGATACGCAGTATTTT
TRBJ2-1 | - | TRBV7-3 | - | CASSLIQGGASYNEQFF | TGTGCCAGCAGCTTAATTCAAGGAGGTGCCTCCTACAATGAGCAGTTCTTC
TRBJ1-1 | - | TRBV20-1 | - | CSAALGEAFF | TGCAGTGCTGCCCTGGGGGAAGCTTTCTTT
TRBJ2-2 | - | TRBV2 | TRBD1 | CASTTRAGGNTGELFF | TGTGCCAGCACCACTAGGGCAGGGGGGAACACCGGGGAGCTGTTTTTT
TRBJ1-1 | - | TRBV7-3 | - | CASRIFPGQPRINTEAFF | TGTGCCAGCAGGATCTTCCCAGGACAGCCTCGAATCAACACTGAAGCTTTCTTT
TRBJ1-1 | - | TRBV4-3 | - | CASSQDLGVLDSSNTEAFF | TGCGCCAGCAGCCAAGATTTAGGTGTATTGGACAGTTCGAACACTGAAGCTTTCTTT
TRBJ2-7 | - | TRBV13 | TRBD2 | CASSSRLAGADTYEQYF | TGTGCCAGCAGCTCCCGACTAGCGGGGGCCGATACCTACGAGCAGTACTTC
TRBJ1-4 | - | TRBV21-1 | - | CASSKVPGATGWDKLFF | TGTGCCAGCAGCAAAGTACCAGGGGCCACAGGGTGGGACAAACTGTTTTTT
TRBJ2-3 | - | TRBV5-4 | - | CASARGRGEKDTQYF | TGTGCCAGCGCTAGGGGGCGGGGGGAGAAAGATACGCAGTATTTT
TRBJ2-7 | once | TRBV5-1 | - | CASSLRPHRTHHEQYF | TGCGCCAGCAGCCTACGACCCCACAGGACCCACCACGAGCAGTACTTC
TRBJ2-3 | - | TRBV9 | TRBD1 | CASSEGATHRTDTQYF | TGTGCCAGCAGCGAGGGGGCGACTCACCGCACAGATACGCAGTATTTT
TRBJ1-1 | once | TRBV4-1 | - | CASSQEVGGLNTEAFF | TGCGCCAGCAGCCAAGAGGTAGGGGGATTGAACACTGAAGCTTTCTTT
TRBJ1-2 | - | TRBV7-9 | - | CASGGVDGYTF | TGTGCCAGCGGAGGTGTGGATGGCTACACCTTC
TRBJ1-1 | - | TRBV27 | - | CASSNRRVVNTEAFF | TGTGCCAGCAGTAATCGAAGGGTTGTGAACACTGAAGCTTTCTTT
TRBJ2-5 | - | TRBV6-1 | - | CAGFGGAQETQYF | TGTGCCGGTTTTGGCGGGGCACAAGAGACCCAGTACTTC
TRBJ1-1 | - | TRBV18 | - | CASSPPRQRYTEAFF | TGTGCCAGCTCACCACCGAGACAACGGTACACTGAAGCTTTCTTT
TRBJ2-2 | - | TRBV7-2 | TRBD1 | CASSFNGTVLTGELFF | TGTGCCAGCAGCTTTAATGGGACAGTGCTCACCGGGGAGCTGTTTTTT
TRBJ1-1 | - | TRBV4-3 | - | CASSQDDIDTEAFF | TGCGCCAGCAGCCAAGATGACATTGACACTGAAGCTTTCTTT
TRBJ1-6 | few | TRBV7-8 | TRBD1 | CASSLVGQPLHF | TGTGCCAGCAGCTTAGTGGGACAGCCCCTCCACTTT
TRBJ2-1 | - | TRBV10-1 | - | CASPPGRSPSTYNEQFF | TGCGCCAGCCCTCCGGGACGGAGCCCCTCTACCTACAATGAGCAGTTCTTC
TRBJ1-2 | - | TRBV27 | - | CASSHVGDCGYTF | TGTGCCAGCAGTCACGTGGGGGATTGTGGCTACACCTTC
TRBJ1-2 | - | TRBV6-9 | - | CASSYSGRKTTNYGYTF | TGTGCCAGCAGTTATTCCGGCAGAAAAACTACTAACTATGGCTACACCTTC
TRBJ1-5 | once | TRBV6-1 | - | CASSDKRGSGQPQHF | TGTGCCAGCAGTGATAAGAGGGGGTCGGGTCAGCCCCAGCATTTT
TRBJ2-2 | - | TRBV4-2 | - | CASSQEWTVTGELFF | TGTGCCAGCAGCCAAGAATGGACAGTTACCGGGGAGCTGTTTTTT
TRBJ2-7 | - | TRBV27 | - | CASSLSKGLTYEQYF | TGTGCCAGCAGTTTATCGAAGGGCCTTACCTACGAGCAGTACTTC
TRBJ2-3 | - | TRBV7-6 | - | CASSNDNREVEGATTDTQYF | TGTGCCAGCAGCAACGATAACAGGGAAGTTGAAGGGGCGACAACAGATACGCAGTATTTT
TRBJ2-5 | - | TRBV7-2 | TRBD2 | CASSLGPPGLAGGQETQYF | TGTGCCAGCAGCTTAGGACCCCCTGGACTAGCGGGGGGCCAAGAGACCCAGTACTTC
TRBJ1-2 | - | TRBV7-9 | - | CASSSPDNLRQGKLYGYTF | TGTGCCAGCAGCTCGCCGGACAACCTCAGGCAGGGAAAACTCTATGGCTACACCTTC
TRBJ2-3 | - | TRBV2 | TRBD2 | CASSERSLAGGRGDTQYF | TGTGCCAGCAGTGAACGGTCACTAGCGGGGGGCCGTGGAGATACGCAGTATTTT
TRBJ2-5 | - | TRBV15 | - | CATSRVQQETQYF | TGTGCCACCAGCAGAGTACAACAAGAGACCCAGTACTTC
TRBJ1-4 | - | TRBV4-1 | - | CASSQVGRGKEGEKLFF | TGCGCCAGCAGCCAAGTAGGTCGAGGGAAAGAGGGTGAAAAACTGTTTTTT
TRBJ2-7 | - | TRBV14 | TRBD2 | CASSPVRGLAGGHSHEQYF | TGTGCCAGCAGCCCAGTACGCGGACTAGCGGGGGGGCACTCCCACGAGCAGTACTTC
TRBJ2-3 | - | TRBV14 | - | CASSQGEDTQYF | TGTGCCAGCAGCCAAGGGGAGGATACGCAGTATTTT
TRBJ1-6 | - | TRBV4-1 | - | CASSAGYMLLNSPLHF | TGCGCCAGCAGCGCAGGGTACATGCTCTTGAATTCACCCCTCCACTTT
TRBJ1-4 | - | TRBV9 | TRBD1 | CASSVRTGGYSEKLFF | TGTGCCAGCAGCGTGAGGACAGGGGGCTACAGTGAAAAACTGTTTTTT
TRBJ2-1 | - | TRBV7-9 | - | CASTYRGPYNEQFF | TGTGCCAGCACCTATCGGGGCCCCTACAATGAGCAGTTCTTC
TRBJ1-3 | - | TRBV5-8 | - | CASSLRAGSGNTIYF | TGTGCCAGCAGCTTGAGGGCAGGCTCTGGAAACACCATATATTTT
TRBJ1-1 | once | TRBV4-2 | - | CASSQDVRRTEAFF | TGTGCCAGCAGCCAAGATGTCCGGAGGACTGAAGCTTTCTTT
TRBJ1-6 | few | TRBV10-1 | - | CAKRGSRSPLHF | TGCGCCAAACGAGGTAGTCGGTCACCCCTCCACTTT
TRBJ2-1 | - | TRBV6-1 | - | CASSDFRGGAARDEQFF | -
TRBJ1-1 | - | TRBV7-6 | - | CASSAGPINTEAFF | TGTGCCAGCAGCGCCGGGCCGATCAACACTGAAGCTTTCTTT
TRBJ2-3 | - | TRBV4-1 | - | CASSQDKNRERVEGTDTQYF | TGCGCCAGCAGCCAAGATAAAAACAGGGAGAGGGTCGAGGGCACAGATACGCAGTATTTT
TRBJ1-2 | - | TRBV15 | - | CATSRGSGAPLKGVYGYTF | TGTGCCACCAGCAGAGGATCCGGGGCACCCCTAAAAGGGGTTTATGGCTACACCTTC
TRBJ2-7 | - | TRBV4-1 | TRBD1 | CASSQGGGRDRVRVGSNEQYF | TGCGCCAGCAGCCAAGGGGGGGGTAGGGACAGGGTGAGGGTAGGTTCGAACGAGCAGTACTTC
TRBJ2-1 | - | TRBV7-7 | - | CASSPFLGGPPNEQFF | TGTGCCAGCAGCCCTTTCCTGGGGGGGCCCCCTAATGAGCAGTTCTTC
TRBJ1-1 | - | TRBV6-5 | - | CASSYGSEAFF | TGTGCCAGCAGTTATGGGTCTGAAGCTTTCTTT
TRBJ1-2 | - | TRBV5-1 | - | CASSSLIGGYTF | TGCGCCAGCAGCTCCCTCATTGGTGGCTACACCTTC
TRBJ2-2 | once | TRBV7-3 | TRBD1 | CASSLIGTGNTGELFF | TGTGCCAGCAGCTTAATAGGGACAGGGAACACCGGGGAGCTGTTTTTT
TRBJ2-2 | - | TRBV14 | TRBD2 | CASRGLAGGANTGELFF | TGTGCCAGCAGAGGACTAGCGGGGGGCGCGAACACCGGGGAGCTGTTTTTT
TRBJ2-5 | - | TRBV28 | - | CASSFAGLETQYF | TGTGCCAGCAGTTTCGCCGGGTTGGAGACCCAGTACTTC
TRBJ2-7 | - | TRBV2 | TRBD2 | CASISPTSGPWRPYEQYF | TGTGCCAGCATAAGTCCCACTAGCGGGCCCTGGCGCCCCTACGAGCAGTACTTC
TRBJ1-1 | - | TRBV4-3 | - | CASSRSDWNTEAFF | TGCGCCAGCAGCCGATCGGACTGGAACACTGAAGCTTTCTTT